This record concerns one T cell receptor (beta chain) sequence. One end of the junction fails to match germline, which may point to a read error. These data originate in a study of T cell responses to AZD1222 COVID-19 vaccine. CDR1 SNHLY and CDR2 FYNNEI come from the germline V gene. The CDR3 runs 12 residues. Profiled with immunoSEQ multiplex PCR; TCRdb holds only in-frame clones, not every one. Found here are about 140,000 clones; the top ten clones hold 2% to 2.5%. V and J are TRBV2 and TRBJ1-5, with D possibly being TRBD1 (6 bases). This clonotype was obtained from an adult in good health. Sequenced material: peripheral blood. This CDR3 reads CASNEQGKPQHF. CDR3 bases: TGTGCCAGCAATGAACAGGGCAAGCCCCAGCATTTT.